The source of this T cell receptor (beta chain) is a study of blood T cell repertoires in COVID-19. Study as a whole: The study drew acute and convalescent COVID-19 samples from the United States, Italy and Spain.

The table came from immunoSEQ multiplex PCR; TCRdb's copy has only in-frame clones and leaves some out. The data show more than 70,000 clones, about 90% seen once. Per germline, CDR1 SEHNR and CDR2 FQNEAQ (reference sequence). V gave up 2 bases and J gave up 4 bases, with 5 bases separating them. This CDR3 is built from 13 residues. The genes are TRBV7-9 and TRBJ2-2, with a possible D match to TRBD1 (5 bases). The TCR originated in a woman aged 45 to 65 in a cohort sampled during active COVID-19. Sequences were obtained from peripheral blood. The CDR3 DNA is TGTGCCAGCAGCTTAACAGGCACCGGGGAGCTGTTTTTT. Its protein is CASSLTGTGELFF.